This TCR beta chain was captured in a study of T cell responses to AZD1222 COVID-19 vaccine. Per germline, CDR1 SGDLS and CDR2 YYNGEE. Trimming left V 3 bases short and J 4 bases short, with 20 bases between. The CDR3 has 17 residues. The repertoire was sequenced with immunoSEQ multiplex PCR; TCRdb's copy has only in-frame clones and lacks some. The top ten hold 0.95% to 1% of the sample, which has about 190,000 clones, roughly 93% seen once. The receptor was isolated from an adult in good health. The source material was peripheral blood, sampled on day 0 of AZD1222 vaccination. The chain employs TRBV9 and TRBJ2-1, with TRBD2 as a possible D gene (6 bases). CDR3 bases: TGTGCCAGCAGCGGAGCCCTTAGCGGAGGGCTATACAATGAGCAGTTCTTC. Translating it yields CASSGALSGGLYNEQFF.